This T cell receptor (beta chain) stems from a study of shared clonotypes between healthy human individuals. CD45RO-negative CD8 cells positively selected for CCR7 made up the naive population, which excluded terminally differentiated effector memory CD45RA+ cells. Germline V gives CDR1 SGHRS, CDR2 YFSETQ. V lost 0 bases to trimming and J lost 3 bases; unmatched junction nucleotides: 3. The CDR3 has 14 residues. The data were produced by immunoSEQ multiplex PCR, yet TCRdb's version contains in-frame clones alone and is incomplete. The table includes about 2 million clones, about 95% detected once. Concerning this clone itself: This sample also contains other DNA sequences that code for the same CDR3.

This TCR was sampled from a young man in good health. This chain links TRBV5-1 with TRBJ2-7, with 7 bases that match TRBD1. Source material: naive CD8+ T cells sorted from blood. The DNA for the CDR3 is TGCGCCAGCAGCTTGGGGACAGGAGTCTACGAGCAGTACTTC. It is translated as CASSLGTGVYEQYF. The whole variable domain, remainder taken from reference TRBV5-1 and TRBJ2-7, is KAGVTQTPRYLIKTRGQQVTLSCSPISGHRSVSWYQQTPGQGLQFLFEYFSETQRNKGNFPGRFSGRQFSNSRSEMNVSTLELGDSALYLCASSLGTGVYEQYFGPGTRLTVT.